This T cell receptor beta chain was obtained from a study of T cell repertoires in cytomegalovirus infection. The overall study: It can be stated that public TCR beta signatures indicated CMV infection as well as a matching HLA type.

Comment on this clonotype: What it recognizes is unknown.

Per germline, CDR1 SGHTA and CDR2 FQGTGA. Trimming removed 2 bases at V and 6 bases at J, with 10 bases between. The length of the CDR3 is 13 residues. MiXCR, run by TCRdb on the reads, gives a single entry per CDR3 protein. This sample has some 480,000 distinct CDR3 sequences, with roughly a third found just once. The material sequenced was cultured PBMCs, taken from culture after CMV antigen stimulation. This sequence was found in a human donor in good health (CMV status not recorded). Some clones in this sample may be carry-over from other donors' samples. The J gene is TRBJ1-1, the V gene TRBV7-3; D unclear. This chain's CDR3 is CASSLSLSAEAFF. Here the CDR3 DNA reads TGTGCCAGCAGCTTATCCCTGTCGGCTGAAGCTTTCTTT.